There are a few counts of the clone carrying this T cell receptor (beta chain). No antigen is known for it. PCR amplification relied on 60 Vbeta primers (plus 13 Jbeta primers). Assay: immunoSEQ multiplex PCR; the TCRdb copy retains only in-frame clones and omits some. The sample yields about 140,000 clones, about two thirds seen once. These data come from a study of cytomegalovirus exposure and HLA in healthy donors. Trimming cost V 2 bases and J 0 bases; bases outside gene matches: 3. The CDR3 has 16 amino acids. Germline V gene sequence: CDR1 SGHRS, CDR2 YFSETQ. Points from the study as a whole: Information on immune exposure was restricted to one variable (CMV serostatus). A later examination showed that TCR association rates differed by HLA locus, with DRB1 most and HLA-C fewest. Earlier analysis found most TCR beta V segments productive about 87% or about 30% of the time.

The rearrangement uses TRBV5-1 and TRBJ2-2; 8 bases agree with TRBD2. The source is a man aged 35 to 55 in good health and CMV-seronegative. Source material: PBMCs. CDR3 amino acids: CASSFGLAANTGELFF. In DNA, the CDR3 is TGCGCCAGCAGCTTCGGACTAGCAGCGAACACCGGGGAGCTGTTTTTT.